The sequence of this T cell receptor (beta chain) was determined in a study of early T cells in non-severe SARS-CoV-2 infection. Overall study: Bulk RNA isolated from unsorted whole blood underwent sequencing; chains were not paired.

Whole-study findings and limits: Database matching using VDJdb favored anti-spike CD8 responses, with private and CD4 specificities left missing.

This clonotype has ten or more counts. As yet, its antigen is unknown. The J segment lost 4 bases and the V segment lost 6 bases, leaving 5 bases of the junction unmatched. This CDR3 contains 15 residues. Individual cDNA molecules were tagged with unique molecular identifiers. TCRdb passed the 5' RACE reads through MiXCR, listing each CDR3 protein once. The sample comprises some 49,000 distinct CDR3 sequences, about 4.1% of which are singletons, and around 6% rests with the top ten. Sequencing was performed on whole blood. The receptor's source is an adult who was a healthcare worker with PCR-confirmed SARS-CoV-2 infection or an uninfected control (not recorded which). The chain links TRBV12-3 or TRBV12-4 to TRBJ2-2; 10 bases map to TRBD1. The CDR3 is CASRTGGAGTGELFF. CDR3 coding DNA: TGTGCCAGCAGGACAGGGGGCGCGGGCACCGGGGAGCTGTTTTTT.